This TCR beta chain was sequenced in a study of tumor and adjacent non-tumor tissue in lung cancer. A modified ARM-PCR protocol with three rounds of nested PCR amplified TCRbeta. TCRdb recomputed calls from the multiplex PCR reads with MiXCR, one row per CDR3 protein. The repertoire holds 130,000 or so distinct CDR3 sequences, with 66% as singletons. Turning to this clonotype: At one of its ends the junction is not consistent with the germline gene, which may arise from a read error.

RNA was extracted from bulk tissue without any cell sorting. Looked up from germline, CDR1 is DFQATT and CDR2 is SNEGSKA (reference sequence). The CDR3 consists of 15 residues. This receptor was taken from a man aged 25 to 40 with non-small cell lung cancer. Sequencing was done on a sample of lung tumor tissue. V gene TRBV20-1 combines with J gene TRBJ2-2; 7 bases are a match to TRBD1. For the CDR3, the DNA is TGCAATGCTGCCAAACAGGGGTCGATGACCGGGGAGCTGTTTTTT. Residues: CNAAKQGSMTGELFF.